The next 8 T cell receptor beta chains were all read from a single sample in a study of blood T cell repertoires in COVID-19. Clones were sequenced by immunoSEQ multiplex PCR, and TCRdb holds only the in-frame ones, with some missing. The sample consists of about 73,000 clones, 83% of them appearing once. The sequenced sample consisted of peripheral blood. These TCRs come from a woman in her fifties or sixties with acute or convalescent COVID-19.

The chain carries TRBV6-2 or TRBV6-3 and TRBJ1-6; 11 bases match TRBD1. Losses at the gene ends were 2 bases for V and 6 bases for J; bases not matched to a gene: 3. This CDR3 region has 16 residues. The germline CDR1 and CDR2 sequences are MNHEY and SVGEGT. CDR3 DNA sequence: TGTGCCAGCAGTTACGCCGGGACAGGGGGTAATTCACCCCTCCACTTT. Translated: CASSYAGTGGNSPLHF.

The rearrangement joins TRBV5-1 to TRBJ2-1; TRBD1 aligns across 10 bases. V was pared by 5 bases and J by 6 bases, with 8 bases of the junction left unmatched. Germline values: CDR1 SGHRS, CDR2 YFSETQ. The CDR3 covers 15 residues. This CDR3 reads CASRSGTGAANEQFF. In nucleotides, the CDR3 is TGCGCCAGCAGATCCGGGACAGGGGCGGCCAATGAGCAGTTCTTC.

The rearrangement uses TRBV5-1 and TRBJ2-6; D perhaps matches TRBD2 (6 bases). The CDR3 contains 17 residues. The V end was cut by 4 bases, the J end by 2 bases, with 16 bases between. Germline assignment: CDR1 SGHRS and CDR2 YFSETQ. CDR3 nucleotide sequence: TGCGCCAGCAGCACCTCACTGCGGGGAACTGGGGCCAACGTCCTGACTTTC. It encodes CASSTSLRGTGANVLTF.

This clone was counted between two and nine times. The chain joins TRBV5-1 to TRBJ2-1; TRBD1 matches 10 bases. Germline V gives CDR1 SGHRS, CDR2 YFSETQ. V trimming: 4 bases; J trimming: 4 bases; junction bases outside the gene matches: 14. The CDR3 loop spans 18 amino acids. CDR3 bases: TGCGCCAGCAGCCCGGGCGGGACAGGGGACTTGAGGTACAATGAGCAGTTCTTC. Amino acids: CASSPGGTGDLRYNEQFF. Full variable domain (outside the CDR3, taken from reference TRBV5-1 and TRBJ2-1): KAGVTQTPRYLIKTRGQQVTLSCSPISGHRSVSWYQQTPGQGLQFLFEYFSETQRNKGNFPGRFSGRQFSNSRSEMNVSTLELGDSALYLCASSPGGTGDLRYNEQFFGPGTRLTVL.

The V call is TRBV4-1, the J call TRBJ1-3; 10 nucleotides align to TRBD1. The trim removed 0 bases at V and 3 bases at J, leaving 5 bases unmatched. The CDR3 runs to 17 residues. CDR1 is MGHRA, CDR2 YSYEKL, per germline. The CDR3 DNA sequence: TGCGCCAGCAGCCAAGAGAGGGACAGGGGAGGTGGAAACACCATATATTTT. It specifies CASSQERDRGGGNTIYF.

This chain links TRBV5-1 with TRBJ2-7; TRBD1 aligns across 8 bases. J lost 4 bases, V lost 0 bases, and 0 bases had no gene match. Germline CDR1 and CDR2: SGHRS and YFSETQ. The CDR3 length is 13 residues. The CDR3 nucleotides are TGCGCCAGCAGCTTGGACAGGGGGTACGAGCAGTACTTC. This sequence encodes CASSLDRGYEQYF.

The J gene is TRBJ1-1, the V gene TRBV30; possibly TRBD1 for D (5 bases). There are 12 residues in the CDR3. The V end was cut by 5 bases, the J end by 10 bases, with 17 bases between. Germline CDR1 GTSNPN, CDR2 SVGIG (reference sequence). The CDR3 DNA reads TGTGCCTGGGACAACATGGGGGGGACAGCTTTCTTT. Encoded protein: CAWDNMGGTAFF.

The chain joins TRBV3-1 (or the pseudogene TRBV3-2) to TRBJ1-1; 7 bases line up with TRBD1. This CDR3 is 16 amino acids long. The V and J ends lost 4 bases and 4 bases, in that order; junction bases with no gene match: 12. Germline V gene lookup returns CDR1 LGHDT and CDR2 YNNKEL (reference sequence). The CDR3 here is CASSRPLTGAATEAFF. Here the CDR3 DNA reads TGTGCCAGCAGCCGGCCCCTTACAGGGGCGGCCACTGAAGCTTTCTTT.